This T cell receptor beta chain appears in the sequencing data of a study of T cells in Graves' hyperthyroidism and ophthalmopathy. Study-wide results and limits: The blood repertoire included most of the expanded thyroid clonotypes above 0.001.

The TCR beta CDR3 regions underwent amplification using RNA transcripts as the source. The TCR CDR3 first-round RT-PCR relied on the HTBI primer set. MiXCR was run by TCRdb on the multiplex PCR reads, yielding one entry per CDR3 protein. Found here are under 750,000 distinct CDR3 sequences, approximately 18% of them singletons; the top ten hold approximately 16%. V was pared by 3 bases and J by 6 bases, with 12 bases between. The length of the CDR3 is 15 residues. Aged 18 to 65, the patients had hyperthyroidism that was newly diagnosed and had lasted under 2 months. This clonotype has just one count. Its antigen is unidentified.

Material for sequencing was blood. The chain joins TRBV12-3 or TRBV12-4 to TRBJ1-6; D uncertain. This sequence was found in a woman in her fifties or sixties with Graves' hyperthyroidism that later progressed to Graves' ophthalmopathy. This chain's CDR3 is CASSFRAGLNSPLHF. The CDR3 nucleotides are TGTGCCAGCAGTTTTAGGGCAGGCCTTAATTCACCCCTCCACTTT.